This T cell receptor (beta chain) was identified during a study of blood T cells in healthy people across ages. PCR was performed a second time for about 7 to 11 cycles using a sample-barcoded 5' primer and a J-beta primer mix. TCRdb independently ran MiXCR on the 5' RACE reads; one entry per CDR3 protein. The table includes over 700,000 distinct CDR3 sequences, about 25% detected once. The CDR3 sequence is 17 residues long. Germline assignment: CDR1 MNHEY and CDR2 SVGAGI. V was pared by 2 bases and J by 0 bases, with 14 bases between. The same data also contributed to another study, on T cells of mothers and their children.

The chain couples TRBV6-5 to TRBJ1-3; no definite D call. The receptor's source is a boy younger than 18 in good health. The sequenced sample consisted of blood. CDR3 sequence (DNA): TGTGCCAGCAGTTACGCACGAACCTCGAGCTCTGGAAACACCATATATTTT. Protein product: CASSYARTSSSGNTIYF.